This T cell receptor (beta chain) was documented in a study of OX40 agonist ivuxolimab in advanced cancers. About the investigation overall: Ivuxolimab was a fully human IgG2 agonistic monoclonal antibody targeting the costimulatory receptor OX40 (CD134). The point of sequencing TCRbeta in the periphery was to test whether ivuxolimab changed TCR sequence diversity and drove clonal T-cell expansion. Patients were allowed to have had prior anti-PD-1, anti-PD-L1 or anti-CTLA-4 therapy, and more than 35% of the dose-escalation patients had been treated with checkpoint inhibitors. The paper reports the monotherapy dose-escalation portion (N of about 54 patients) of the phase I ivuxolimab trial. Intravenous ivuxolimab was administered to patients every 2 weeks at six dose levels: 0.01, 0.1, 0.3, 1.5, 3 and 10 mg/kg. Three dose-escalation patients achieved partial responses, one with hepatocellular carcinoma and two with cutaneous melanoma. In the dose-escalation cohort, around four fifths of patients were male, and the mean age was about 55 years, with a range of roughly 20 to 85. Among the roughly 52 dose-escalation patients, some 19 had hepatocellular carcinoma, approximately 15 melanoma, 9 renal cell carcinoma and 9 head and neck cancer. Points the paper makes about the study in general: Antigen specificity was not determined for the clonally expanded peripheral T cells. In the 0.1-3.0 mg/kg groups, partial responders were among the patients with the lowest normalized peripheral clonal expansion, particularly in CD8+ T cells. After ivuxolimab, more expanded clones were found on average in CD8+ T cells than in CD4+ T cells. Low levels of normalized T-cell clonal expansion were also seen in some patients who did not respond. Clonal expansion of both CD4+ and CD8+ blood T cells was observed from baseline to week 6 at doses 0.1 to 3.0 mg/kg.

The germline V gene supplies CDR1 SNHLY and CDR2 FYNNEI. Trimming takes 5 bases from V and 7 bases from J, and the germline ends sit 20 bases apart. Measured from the cysteine to the phenylalanine, the CDR3 is 16 residues long. The DNA shown is the 48-base CDR3, in frame from base 1. To sequence the TCRbeta CDR3 region, genomic DNA was isolated from the sorted cells. The immunoSEQ Assay was used for sequencing of TCRbeta CDR3 regions. TCRdb took over this immuneACCESS table, retaining in-frame rearrangements with V and J assigned. Such tables are incomplete; in checked studies, under half of the missing clones stem from an unresolved V gene, and the remainder is unexplained. The sample table lists 77,000 or so clones, over 85% of them with a count of one. Approximately 0.32% of the sample belongs to the ten largest clones. Points on this clone: Its specific antigen is unknown. No much larger clonotype is one base removed from it; base qualities were not supplied.

The trial excluded patients who had a history of autoimmune disease or who were on systemic immunosuppression. Peripheral blood for TCR sequencing was drawn from every dose cohort at baseline, at cycle 4 day 1 and at cycle 7 day 1. Samples were obtained from an open-label, multicenter, first-in-human phase I dose-escalation trial of ivuxolimab. Adults with locally advanced or metastatic melanoma, renal cell, hepatocellular, or head and neck squamous cell carcinoma were enrolled in the trial. Before TCR sequencing, CD4+ and CD8+ T cells were separately sorted from peripheral blood. The sequenced sample was CD4+ or CD8+ T cells sorted from blood, obtained in a trial of the OX40 agonist ivuxolimab. The chain was built from TRBV2 and TRBJ1-4, and TRBD1 may be the D gene, going by 5 matching bases. The TCR comes from an adult with an advanced solid tumor such as melanoma, head and neck, liver or kidney cancer. The encoded CDR3 is CASSSPGGGWGEKLFF. The bases read TGTGCCAGCAGTTCCCCCGGGGGGGGTTGGGGTGAAAAACTGTTTTTT.